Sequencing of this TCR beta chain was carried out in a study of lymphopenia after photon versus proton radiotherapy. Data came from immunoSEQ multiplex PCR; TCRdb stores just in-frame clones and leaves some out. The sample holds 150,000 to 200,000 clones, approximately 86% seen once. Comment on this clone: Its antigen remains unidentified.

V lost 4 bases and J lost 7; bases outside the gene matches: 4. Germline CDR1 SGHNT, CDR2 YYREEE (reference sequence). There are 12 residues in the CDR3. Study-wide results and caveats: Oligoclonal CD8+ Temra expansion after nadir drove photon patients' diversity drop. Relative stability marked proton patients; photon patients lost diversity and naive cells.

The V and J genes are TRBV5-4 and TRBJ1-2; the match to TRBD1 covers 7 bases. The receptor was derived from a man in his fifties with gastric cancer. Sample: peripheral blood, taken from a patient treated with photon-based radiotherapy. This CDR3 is CASSPGTAGYTF. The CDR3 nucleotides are TGTGCCAGCAGCCCGGGGACAGCTGGCTACACCTTC.